These T cell receptor beta chains were read from a single sample in a study. TCRdb reprocessed the 5' RACE reads via MiXCR and lists one record per CDR3 protein. Here the sample spans about 57,000 distinct CDR3 sequences, approximately 27% being singletons. The sample consisted of tumor-infiltrating Tregs sorted from the breast tumor. These receptors all come from a female donor with breast cancer. Each CDR3 is given with its conserved first and last residue. The order of the fields is J gene, D gene, clone size, V gene, CDR3 DNA, CDR3 protein. A D gene is named only where the DNA matches it firmly. Clone size is given for some rows only: seen once, a few or many times, or a class if the clone is expanded.

>TRBJ1-1|TRBD1|many|TRBV4-1
TGCGCCAGCAGCCTACAGGGGTACGACACTGAAGCTTTCTTT
CASSLQGYDTEAFF
>TRBJ2-3|-|medium-sized|TRBV5-1
TGCGCCAGCAGCTTGAACGGACGGACTAGCACAGATACGCAGTATTTT
CASSLNGRTSTDTQYF
>TRBJ1-1|-|-|TRBV6-5
TGTGCCAGCAGCCAGAGACAGCTGAGCACTGAAGCTTTCTTC
CASSQRQLSTEAFF
>TRBJ2-3|TRBD1|many|TRBV7-3
TGTGCCAGCAGCTCCCCCGGGACAGGGGGCACAGATACGCAGTATTTT
CASSSPGTGGTDTQYF
>TRBJ1-6|TRBD1|-|TRBV5-1
TGCGCCAGCAGCTTCGCCGGGACAGGCAATTCACCCCTCCACTTT
CASSFAGTGNSPLHF
>TRBJ2-3|TRBD1|-|TRBV20-1
TGCAGTGCTAGAACCCCTTACAAGGGGGCTCGCACAGATACGCAGTATTTT
CSARTPYKGARTDTQYF
>TRBJ2-3|-|few|TRBV7-2
TGTGCCAGCAGCGGCCAACCCTTCGGTACGCAGTATTTT
CASSGQPFGTQYF
>TRBJ1-1|-|medium-sized|TRBV6-6
TGTGCCAGCAGTTACGAGGGGAACACTGAAGCTTTCTTT
CASSYEGNTEAFF
>TRBJ1-2|TRBD1|many|TRBV7-3
TGTGCCAGCAGCCAAGGGGGCCCCTATGGCTACACCTTC
CASSQGGPYGYTF
>TRBJ2-7|-|-|TRBV6-1
TGTGCCAGCACCCAGCCGGGACTTCTTCCCGACGAGCAGTACTTC
CASTQPGLLPDEQYF
>TRBJ1-2|-|many|TRBV4-2
TGTGCCAGCAGCCAACCCGAACCGTCAGGGGCCGGCTACACCTTC
CASSQPEPSGAGYTF
>TRBJ2-4|-|medium-sized|TRBV21-1
TGTGCCAGCAGCACTAGGACAGGGCCTTTAGCCAAAAACATTCAGTACTTC
CASSTRTGPLAKNIQYF
>TRBJ2-1|TRBD2|-|TRBV7-2
TGTGCCAGCAGCTTAGGATGGACTAGCGCAATACGGAATGAGCAGTTCTTC
CASSLGWTSAIRNEQFF
>TRBJ1-3|-|many|TRBV4-1
TGCGCCAGCAGCCAAGGCCCAGGGAGCGCGGACACCATATATTTT
CASSQGPGSADTIYF
>TRBJ1-1|TRBD1|many|TRBV6-5
TGTGCCAGCAGTTACCAAGCGGACAGGACCACTGAAGCTTTCTTT
CASSYQADRTTEAFF
>TRBJ2-5|-|-|TRBV24-1
TGTGCCACCAGTGATTCTCCGGGACAAGAGACCCAGTACTTC
CATSDSPGQETQYF
>TRBJ2-1|-|-|TRBV12-3/TRBV12-4
TGTGCCAGCACCTTCGTGAGGGGGGAGGGAAGTAATGAGCAGTTCTTC
CASTFVRGEGSNEQFF
>TRBJ1-1|-|-|TRBV7-3
TGTGCCAGCAGCTTAGGACACGCGAACACTGAAGCTTTCTTT
CASSLGHANTEAFF
>TRBJ1-5|-|-|TRBV12-3/TRBV12-4
TGTGCCAGCAGTTTAACCCGAGTTGATAAGGGATATAATCAGCCCCAGCATTTT
CASSLTRVDKGYNQPQHF
>TRBJ2-5|TRBD1|-|TRBV25-1
TGTGCCAGCAGTGGGAAATCACAGGGGGGACGAGAGACCCAGTACTTC
CASSGKSQGGRETQYF
>TRBJ2-5|-|-|TRBV10-3
TGTGCCATCAGTGCCGACAGACAAGAGACCCAGTACTTC
CAISADRQETQYF
>TRBJ2-1|-|few|TRBV12-3/TRBV12-4
TGTGCCAGCATTCCCGGGAGTAGCTCCTACAATGAGCAGTTCTTC
CASIPGSSSYNEQFF
>TRBJ2-2|-|-|TRBV27
TGTGCCAGCAGTACCGCCGGGGAGCTGTTTTTT
CASSTAGELFF
>TRBJ2-1|TRBD1|few|TRBV4-1
TGCGCCAGCAGCCATACCGCGGGACAGGGTGTAAATGAGCAGTTCTTC
CASSHTAGQGVNEQFF
>TRBJ2-6|-|-|TRBV12-3/TRBV12-4
TGTGCCAGTTCCAAACACGGGACCTCTGGGGCCAACGTCCTGACTTTC
CASSKHGTSGANVLTF